A selection of T cell receptor beta chains follows, all from one sample in a study of metastatic and nonmetastatic thyroid tumors. TCRdb reprocessed the PCR reads via MiXCR. The data show under 9,500 clones, with 24% seen just once and about a sixth held by the top ten. Sequenced input: tumor tissue. The receptors derive from a female donor with papillary thyroid cancer or a benign thyroid nodule (not recorded which). Some clones in this sample may be carry-over from other donors' samples. CDR3s include the opening cysteine and the closing phenylalanine or tryptophan. Each record gives: CDR3 protein, CDR3 DNA, V gene, D gene, J gene, clone size. The D gene is left open where the match is weak. Expanded clones are given a class, and other clones once, few, many or no size at all.

cdr3_aa: CASSYTTSGANVLTF
cdr3_nt: TGTGCCAGCAGTTATACAACCTCTGGGGCCAACGTCCTGACTTTC
v_call: TRBV28
d_call: NA
j_call: TRBJ2-6
clone_size: medium-sized

cdr3_aa: CASSYSALGTAYEQYF
cdr3_nt: TGTGCCAGCAGTTACTCCGCATTAGGGACAGCCTACGAGCAGTACTTC
v_call: TRBV6-6
d_call: TRBD1
j_call: TRBJ2-7
clone_size: few

cdr3_aa: CASTRTSTPYEQYF
cdr3_nt: TGTGCCAGCACCCGGACATCGACCCCTTACGAGCAGTACTTC
v_call: TRBV12-3/TRBV12-4
d_call: NA
j_call: TRBJ2-7
clone_size: few

cdr3_aa: CASSVVPGGGELFF
cdr3_nt: TGTGCCAGCAGCGTAGTTCCGGGAGGCGGGGAGCTGTTTTTT
v_call: TRBV9
d_call: TRBD2
j_call: TRBJ2-2
clone_size: NA

cdr3_aa: CASSQETSGRALSLDEQFF
cdr3_nt: TGCGCCAGCAGCCAAGAGACTAGCGGGAGGGCCCTTAGTCTTGATGAGCAGTTCTTC
v_call: TRBV4-3
d_call: TRBD2
j_call: TRBJ2-1
clone_size: many

cdr3_aa: CATRVDTGELFF
cdr3_nt: TGTGCCACCCGTGTGGATACCGGGGAGCTGTTTTTT
v_call: TRBV6-1
d_call: NA
j_call: TRBJ2-2
clone_size: NA

cdr3_aa: CSSSIIRLKGEELVF
cdr3_nt: TGTTCCAGCAGCATTATAAGACTTAAGGGGGAGGAGCTGGTTTTT
v_call: TRBV7-8
d_call: NA
j_call: TRBJ2-2
clone_size: NA

cdr3_aa: CASSYKPAGRNSPLHF
cdr3_nt: TGTGCCAGCAGTTACAAGCCCGCGGGGAGGAATTCACCCCTCCACTTT
v_call: TRBV6-5
d_call: NA
j_call: TRBJ1-6
clone_size: medium-sized

cdr3_aa: CASSLGLASTDTQYF
cdr3_nt: TGTGCCAGCAGTTTAGGACTGGCTAGCACAGATACGCAGTATTTT
v_call: TRBV12-3/TRBV12-4
d_call: NA
j_call: TRBJ2-3
clone_size: few

cdr3_aa: CATSDPGTGGNEQYF
cdr3_nt: TGTGCCACCAGTGATCCCGGGACAGGGGGAAACGAGCAGTACTTC
v_call: TRBV24-1
d_call: TRBD1
j_call: TRBJ2-7
clone_size: NA

cdr3_aa: CASSWGIGYEQYF
cdr3_nt: TGTGCCAGCTCCTGGGGTATCGGGTACGAGCAGTACTTC
v_call: TRBV27
d_call: NA
j_call: TRBJ2-7
clone_size: few

cdr3_aa: CASSEDRQLTDTQYF
cdr3_nt: TGTGCCAGCAGTGAAGACCGCCAGCTCACAGATACGCAGTATTTT
v_call: TRBV2
d_call: NA
j_call: TRBJ2-3
clone_size: medium-sized

cdr3_aa: CASSQGSEAFF
cdr3_nt: TGTGCCAGCAGCCAGGGATCTGAAGCTTTCTTT
v_call: TRBV4-2
d_call: NA
j_call: TRBJ1-1
clone_size: many

cdr3_aa: CATSDFGVGADTQYF
cdr3_nt: TGTGCCACCAGTGATTTTGGGGTTGGAGCAGATACGCAGTATTTT
v_call: TRBV24-1
d_call: NA
j_call: TRBJ2-3
clone_size: medium-sized

cdr3_aa: CASSPELYTEAFF
cdr3_nt: TGCGCCAGCAGCCCCGAATTGTACACTGAAGCTTTCTTT
v_call: TRBV4-3
d_call: NA
j_call: TRBJ1-1
clone_size: many

cdr3_aa: CASSLDPWLLGGTDTQYF
cdr3_nt: TGTGCCAGCAGCTTAGATCCGTGGTTATTAGGGGGCACAGATACGCAGTATTTT
v_call: TRBV11-2
d_call: NA
j_call: TRBJ2-3
clone_size: NA

cdr3_aa: CASSLWDRQETQYF
cdr3_nt: TGTGCCAGCAGCTTATGGGACAGACAAGAGACCCAGTACTTC
v_call: TRBV5-5
d_call: TRBD1
j_call: TRBJ2-5
clone_size: many

cdr3_aa: CASGPWLGYEQFF
cdr3_nt: TGTGCCAGTGGTCCCTGGCTAGGGTATGAGCAGTTCTTC
v_call: TRBV19
d_call: NA
j_call: TRBJ2-1
clone_size: NA

cdr3_aa: CASSLFSGGEQYF
cdr3_nt: TGTGCCAGCAGCTTATTCTCGGGAGGGGAGCAGTACTTC
v_call: TRBV7-2
d_call: TRBD2
j_call: TRBJ2-7
clone_size: NA

cdr3_aa: CASSHGDRVGTEAFF
cdr3_nt: TGTGCCAGCAGCCACGGGGACAGGGTCGGCACTGAAGCTTTCTTT
v_call: TRBV6-1
d_call: TRBD1
j_call: TRBJ1-1
clone_size: NA

cdr3_aa: CASSQAGTGFYEQYF
cdr3_nt: TGCGCCAGCAGCCAGGCCGGGACAGGGTTTTACGAGCAGTACTTC
v_call: TRBV4-1
d_call: TRBD1
j_call: TRBJ2-7
clone_size: NA

cdr3_aa: CASSSGRFSGNTIYF
cdr3_nt: TGTGCCAGCAGCTCCGGACGGTTCTCTGGAAACACCATATATTTT
v_call: TRBV7-2
d_call: NA
j_call: TRBJ1-3
clone_size: medium-sized

cdr3_aa: CASGSGRGGETQYF
cdr3_nt: TGCGCCAGCGGATCTGGTCGAGGGGGAGAGACCCAGTACTTC
v_call: TRBV5-1
d_call: NA
j_call: TRBJ2-5
clone_size: many

cdr3_aa: CASTTESLHGYTF
cdr3_nt: TGTGCCAGCACCACGGAATCCTTACATGGCTACACCTTC
v_call: TRBV28
d_call: NA
j_call: TRBJ1-2
clone_size: NA

cdr3_aa: CASSSDSYTGELFF
cdr3_nt: TGTGCCAGCAGCTCGGACAGCTACACCGGGGAGCTGTTTTTT
v_call: TRBV7-3
d_call: NA
j_call: TRBJ2-2
clone_size: medium-sized

cdr3_aa: CAIRVMKGGRYTEAFF
cdr3_nt: TGTGCCATCAGAGTCATGAAGGGGGGGCGATACACTGAAGCTTTCTTT
v_call: TRBV10-3
d_call: NA
j_call: TRBJ1-1
clone_size: medium-sized

cdr3_aa: CASRLKGQGIYEQYF
cdr3_nt: TGTGCCAGCAGACTCAAGGGACAGGGGATCTACGAGCAGTACTTC
v_call: TRBV6-4
d_call: TRBD1
j_call: TRBJ2-7
clone_size: few